These T cell receptor beta chains were read from a single sample in a study of blood T cell repertoires in COVID-19. The method was immunoSEQ multiplex PCR; TCRdb's version includes in-frame clones alone and lacks a portion of them. The table includes fewer than 40,000 clones, around 80% detected once. Input material: peripheral blood. All receptors come from a man aged 60 to 69 with acute or convalescent COVID-19. CDR3s include the opening cysteine and the closing phenylalanine or tryptophan. Fields, in order: V gene, D gene, clone size, J gene, CDR3 protein, CDR3 DNA. The D gene is left open where the match is weak. Clone size is stated in some rows and not others, as once, few, many or a class when expanded.

V gene: TRBV10-1
D gene: -
clone size: -
J gene: TRBJ2-7
CDR3 protein: CASSENGIYEQYF
CDR3 DNA: TGCGCCAGCAGTGAGAACGGGATCTACGAGCAGTACTTC

V gene: TRBV28
D gene: TRBD2
clone size: -
J gene: TRBJ2-5
CDR3 protein: CASSLYLAGVETQYF
CDR3 DNA: TGTGCCAGCAGTTTATACCTAGCGGGAGTAGAGACCCAGTACTTC

V gene: TRBV5-5
D gene: TRBD2
clone size: -
J gene: TRBJ2-5
CDR3 protein: CASSGTSGRRETQYF
CDR3 DNA: TGTGCCAGCAGCGGGACTAGCGGGAGGCGGGAGACCCAGTACTTC

V gene: TRBV4-2
D gene: TRBD2
clone size: -
J gene: TRBJ2-1
CDR3 protein: CASSLSGGRARYNEQFF
CDR3 DNA: TGTGCCAGCAGCCTGAGCGGCGGGAGGGCCCGATATAATGAGCAGTTCTTC

V gene: TRBV6-2/TRBV6-3
D gene: TRBD1
clone size: -
J gene: TRBJ2-5
CDR3 protein: CASSSRRTGVVETQYF
CDR3 DNA: TGTGCCAGCAGTTCCCGAAGGACAGGGGTTGTAGAGACCCAGTACTTC

V gene: TRBV11-2
D gene: TRBD1
clone size: -
J gene: TRBJ2-7
CDR3 protein: CASSWTGANYEQYF
CDR3 DNA: TGTGCCAGCAGCTGGACAGGCGCTAACTACGAGCAGTACTTC

V gene: TRBV19
D gene: TRBD1
clone size: -
J gene: TRBJ2-1
CDR3 protein: CASTWDSSYNEQFF
CDR3 DNA: TGTGCCAGTACGTGGGACAGCTCCTACAATGAGCAGTTCTTC

V gene: TRBV24-1
D gene: -
clone size: -
J gene: TRBJ1-5
CDR3 protein: CATSGGNSNQPQHF
CDR3 DNA: TGTGCCACCAGTGGAGGGAATAGCAATCAGCCCCAGCATTTT

V gene: TRBV27
D gene: -
clone size: -
J gene: TRBJ2-2
CDR3 protein: CASSSRRQDFTTGELFF
CDR3 DNA: TGTGCCAGCAGTTCACGCCGCCAGGATTTTACGACCGGGGAGCTGTTTTTT

V gene: TRBV11-3
D gene: -
clone size: -
J gene: TRBJ1-1
CDR3 protein: CASSLSGMNTEAFF
CDR3 DNA: TGTGCCAGCAGCTTATCAGGCATGAACACTGAAGCTTTCTTT

V gene: TRBV4-1
D gene: TRBD2
clone size: -
J gene: TRBJ2-7
CDR3 protein: CASSQLTSGSAEQYF
CDR3 DNA: TGCGCCAGCAGCCAGTTGACTAGCGGGAGCGCCGAGCAGTACTTC

V gene: TRBV30
D gene: TRBD2
clone size: -
J gene: TRBJ2-3
CDR3 protein: CAWGLAGGSRNTQYF
CDR3 DNA: TGTGCCTGGGGTCTAGCGGGGGGGAGCCGAAATACGCAGTATTTT

V gene: TRBV18
D gene: -
clone size: -
J gene: TRBJ2-7
CDR3 protein: CASSPAQATNNEQYF
CDR3 DNA: TGTGCCAGCTCCCCCGCCCAAGCGACGAATAACGAGCAGTACTTC

V gene: TRBV6-4
D gene: -
clone size: -
J gene: TRBJ1-2
CDR3 protein: CASSASGLYGYTF
CDR3 DNA: TGTGCCAGCAGTGCAAGCGGTCTCTATGGCTACACCTTC

V gene: TRBV29-1
D gene: TRBD2
clone size: -
J gene: TRBJ2-3
CDR3 protein: CSVGLAGITDTQYF
CDR3 DNA: TGCAGCGTTGGCCTAGCGGGGATCACAGATACGCAGTATTTT

V gene: TRBV6-2/TRBV6-3
D gene: -
clone size: -
J gene: TRBJ2-4
CDR3 protein: CASSPYLHTQYF
CDR3 DNA: TGTGCCAGCAGCCCCTACTTGCATACTCAGTACTTC

V gene: TRBV28
D gene: -
clone size: -
J gene: TRBJ2-5
CDR3 protein: CASSLAGAETQYF
CDR3 DNA: TGTGCCAGCAGTTTGGCAGGGGCTGAGACCCAGTACTTC

V gene: TRBV9
D gene: TRBD1
clone size: -
J gene: TRBJ1-6
CDR3 protein: CASSGGQGDNSPLHF
CDR3 DNA: TGTGCCAGCAGTGGAGGACAGGGAGATAATTCACCCCTCCACTTT

V gene: TRBV6-5
D gene: TRBD1
clone size: few
J gene: TRBJ1-4
CDR3 protein: CASSPPGQRNEKLFF
CDR3 DNA: TGTGCCAGCAGTCCACCGGGACAGCGTAATGAAAAACTGTTTTTT

V gene: TRBV6-6
D gene: TRBD2
clone size: -
J gene: TRBJ2-1
CDR3 protein: CASSRILLLAPDLSSYNEQFF
CDR3 DNA: TGTGCCAGCAGCCGCATACTTTTACTAGCGCCTGACTTGAGCTCCTACAATGAGCAGTTCTTC

V gene: TRBV11-2
D gene: TRBD1
clone size: -
J gene: TRBJ1-1
CDR3 protein: CASSLGRQGRAFF
CDR3 DNA: TGTGCCAGCAGCTTAGGTCGACAGGGTAGGGCTTTCTTT

V gene: TRBV7-2
D gene: -
clone size: -
J gene: TRBJ2-1
CDR3 protein: CASSLIGGPMNEQFF
CDR3 DNA: TGTGCCAGCAGCTTAATCGGGGGGCCTATGAATGAGCAGTTCTTC

V gene: TRBV10-3
D gene: TRBD1
clone size: -
J gene: TRBJ2-7
CDR3 protein: CAIRGRTGNEQYF
CDR3 DNA: TGTGCCATCCGGGGGCGGACAGGGAACGAGCAGTACTTC

V gene: TRBV30
D gene: TRBD1
clone size: -
J gene: TRBJ2-1
CDR3 protein: CAWSQPGQGNNEQFF
CDR3 DNA: TGTGCCTGGAGTCAGCCGGGACAGGGTAACAATGAGCAGTTCTTC

V gene: TRBV7-9
D gene: TRBD2
clone size: few
J gene: TRBJ2-1
CDR3 protein: CASSLEGGLAGISYNEQFF
CDR3 DNA: TGTGCCAGCAGCTTAGAGGGGGGACTAGCGGGTATATCCTACAATGAGCAGTTCTTC

V gene: TRBV2
D gene: TRBD2
clone size: -
J gene: TRBJ2-2
CDR3 protein: CASSERASGSRNTGELFF
CDR3 DNA: TGTGCCAGCAGTGAAAGGGCTAGCGGGAGTAGGAACACCGGGGAGCTGTTTTTT

V gene: TRBV7-8
D gene: -
clone size: -
J gene: TRBJ2-3
CDR3 protein: CASSLVGASTDTQYF
CDR3 DNA: TGTGCCAGCAGCTTAGTAGGGGCGAGCACAGATACGCAGTATTTT

V gene: TRBV6-5
D gene: TRBD1
clone size: -
J gene: TRBJ1-1
CDR3 protein: CASSTLGGQGEAFF
CDR3 DNA: TGTGCCAGCAGTACCCTAGGTGGACAGGGTGAAGCTTTCTTT

V gene: TRBV12-3/TRBV12-4
D gene: -
clone size: few
J gene: TRBJ1-2
CDR3 protein: CASRAFNYGYTF
CDR3 DNA: TGTGCCAGCAGGGCCTTTAACTATGGCTACACCTTC

V gene: TRBV19
D gene: TRBD1
clone size: once
J gene: TRBJ2-5
CDR3 protein: CASSKNRGETQYF
CDR3 DNA: TGTGCCAGTAGTAAGAACAGGGGAGAGACCCAGTACTTC

V gene: TRBV10-3
D gene: TRBD1
clone size: -
J gene: TRBJ2-7
CDR3 protein: CAISESDRGYEQYF
CDR3 DNA: TGTGCCATCAGTGAGTCAGACAGGGGCTACGAGCAGTACTTC

V gene: TRBV5-8
D gene: -
clone size: -
J gene: TRBJ1-6
CDR3 protein: CASRSLPNSPLHF
CDR3 DNA: TGTGCCAGCAGATCCCTCCCTAATTCACCCCTCCACTTT

V gene: TRBV7-9
D gene: TRBD2
clone size: -
J gene: TRBJ2-5
CDR3 protein: CASSLASLAGIETQYF
CDR3 DNA: TGTGCCAGCAGCTTAGCGTCACTAGCGGGAATTGAGACCCAGTACTTC

V gene: TRBV7-9
D gene: -
clone size: -
J gene: TRBJ1-1
CDR3 protein: CASSLGGGPALARNTEAFF
CDR3 DNA: TGTGCCAGCAGCTTAGGCGGAGGCCCTGCTCTAGCCCGGAACACTGAAGCTTTCTTT

V gene: TRBV27
D gene: -
clone size: -
J gene: TRBJ1-5
CDR3 protein: CASSYRAGQPQHF
CDR3 DNA: TGTGCCAGCAGTTACAGGGCTGGACAGCCCCAGCATTTT

V gene: TRBV9
D gene: -
clone size: -
J gene: TRBJ2-7
CDR3 protein: CASSVNNEQYF
CDR3 DNA: TGTGCCAGCAGCGTAAATAACGAGCAGTACTTC

V gene: TRBV9
D gene: -
clone size: -
J gene: TRBJ1-1
CDR3 protein: CASSVGEGVVVNTEAFF
CDR3 DNA: TGTGCCAGCAGCGTAGGTGAGGGAGTGGTGGTCAACACTGAAGCTTTCTTT

V gene: TRBV6-4
D gene: -
clone size: few
J gene: TRBJ1-1
CDR3 protein: CASSVGTWSTEAFF
CDR3 DNA: TGTGCCAGCAGTGTAGGGACTTGGAGCACTGAAGCTTTCTTT

V gene: TRBV5-1
D gene: -
clone size: -
J gene: TRBJ2-5
CDR3 protein: CASSVGRFQETQYF
CDR3 DNA: TGCGCCAGCAGCGTAGGCAGGTTCCAAGAGACCCAGTACTTC

V gene: TRBV2
D gene: -
clone size: once
J gene: TRBJ2-7
CDR3 protein: CASATGPGEQYF
CDR3 DNA: TGTGCCAGCGCGACAGGACCCGGCGAGCAGTACTTC

V gene: TRBV11-2
D gene: TRBD1
clone size: -
J gene: TRBJ2-2
CDR3 protein: CASSSYRGETGELFF
CDR3 DNA: TGTGCCAGCAGCTCTTACAGGGGAGAAACCGGGGAGCTGTTTTTT

V gene: TRBV30
D gene: -
clone size: -
J gene: TRBJ2-7
CDR3 protein: CAWSLRVIHYEQYF
CDR3 DNA: TGTGCCTGGAGCCTCAGGGTTATACATTACGAGCAGTACTTC

V gene: TRBV6-2/TRBV6-3
D gene: -
clone size: -
J gene: TRBJ2-7
CDR3 protein: CASSSTMTGMKNEQYF
CDR3 DNA: TGTGCCAGCAGCTCGACGATGACGGGGATGAAGAACGAGCAGTACTTC

V gene: TRBV25-1
D gene: -
clone size: -
J gene: TRBJ2-7
CDR3 protein: CASSDHKLGRLAEQYF
CDR3 DNA: TGTGCCAGCAGTGATCACAAATTAGGGAGGCTTGCGGAGCAGTACTTC

V gene: TRBV5-1
D gene: TRBD2
clone size: -
J gene: TRBJ2-5
CDR3 protein: CASRAGTSGSRETQYF
CDR3 DNA: TGCGCCAGCAGGGCCGGGACTAGCGGGAGTAGAGAGACCCAGTACTTC

V gene: TRBV7-9
D gene: -
clone size: -
J gene: TRBJ2-1
CDR3 protein: CASSLVTGNNEQFF
CDR3 DNA: TGTGCCAGCAGCTTAGTGACGGGAAACAATGAGCAGTTCTTC

V gene: TRBV19
D gene: -
clone size: -
J gene: TRBJ2-7
CDR3 protein: CASSTSRRAYEQYF
CDR3 DNA: TGTGCCAGTAGTACGAGTCGGAGGGCCTACGAGCAGTACTTC

V gene: TRBV6-5
D gene: TRBD1
clone size: -
J gene: TRBJ2-7
CDR3 protein: CASSPQTGFYEQYF
CDR3 DNA: TGTGCCAGCAGTCCGCAGACAGGGTTCTACGAGCAGTACTTC

V gene: TRBV5-1
D gene: TRBD1
clone size: few
J gene: TRBJ1-1
CDR3 protein: CASSLSGTGGSNTEAFF
CDR3 DNA: TGCGCCAGCAGCTTATCTGGTACAGGGGGGTCGAACACTGAAGCTTTCTTT

V gene: TRBV3-1/TRBV3-2
D gene: TRBD1
clone size: -
J gene: TRBJ1-5
CDR3 protein: CASSQVPDRGQPQHF
CDR3 DNA: TGTGCCAGCAGCCAAGTGCCCGACAGGGGCCAGCCCCAGCATTTT